Following are 29 T cell receptor beta chains from one sample sequenced in a study of CD8 T cells in Susac syndrome. Reverse transcription of roughly 0.45 to 1 ug RNA used random hexamers. TCRdb recomputed calls from the immunoSEQ multiplex PCR reads with MiXCR, one row per CDR3 protein. The sample yields 74,000 or so distinct CDR3 sequences, just over 90% seen once. The sample was CD4+ T cells from PBMCs. The receptor source for this set is a human donor with Susac syndrome.

The chain is built from TRBV5-1 and TRBJ2-3, with 7 positions matching TRBD1. The CDR3 length is 15 residues. The V and J ends lost 5 bases and 0 bases, in that order; junction bases with no gene match: 6. Looked up from germline, CDR1 is SGHRS and CDR2 is YFSETQ. Here the CDR3 reads CASSHGTASTDTQYF. In nucleotides, the CDR3 is TGCGCCAGCAGTCATGGGACAGCTAGCACAGATACGCAGTATTTT.

The chain links TRBV20-1 to TRBJ1-4, with unresolved D. V dropped 1 base and J dropped 7 bases, with 4 bases sitting between them. This CDR3 region has 11 residues. CDR1 and CDR2 (germline): DFQATT, SNEGSKA (reference sequence). The CDR3 nucleotides are TGCAGTGCTAGAGTGCTTGAAAAACTGTTTTTT. It encodes CSARVLEKLFF.

This clonotype was found once. The J gene is TRBJ2-7, the V gene TRBV28, with D perhaps TRBD1 (5 bases). There are 15 residues in the CDR3. With 8 bases removed from V and 0 bases from J, the gap between germline ends came to 17 bases. The germline V gene encodes CDR1 MDHEN and CDR2 SYDVKM. The chain's CDR3 is CASLTKTVTSYEQYF. For the CDR3, the DNA is TGTGCCAGCCTAACCAAGACAGTGACCTCCTACGAGCAGTACTTC.

The gene calls are TRBV2 and TRBJ2-2; 8 bases fit TRBD1. Unmatched junction bases numbered 6, after V lost 8 bases and J lost 4 bases. CDR1 is SNHLY and CDR2 is FYNNEI in the germline V gene. The CDR3 is made up of 14 amino acids. The CDR3 DNA follows: TGTGCCAGCGGCCAGGGGGCGGTCACCGGGGAGCTGTTTTTT. Its protein product is CASGQGAVTGELFF.

V is TRBV18 and J is TRBJ2-7, with 10 bases fitting TRBD1. CDR3 size: 14 residues. V shed 4 bases, J shed 7 bases, and the junction held 7 bases outside the gene matches. CDR1 is KGHSH, CDR2 LQKENI, per germline. This CDR3 is CASSRRTGGDEQYF. The CDR3 bases are TGTGCCAGCTCACGACGGACAGGGGGAGATGAGCAGTACTTC.

This clonotype was seen a handful of times. V gene TRBV5-4 combines with J gene TRBJ2-6; unclear D gene. The CDR3 totals 16 residues. The V and J ends lost 1 base and 0 bases respectively, with 8 bases between them. Germline values: CDR1 SGHNT, CDR2 YYREEE (reference sequence). Here the CDR3 DNA reads TGTGCCAGCAGCTTGTTATGGACCTCTGGGGCCAACGTCCTGACTTTC. Encoded protein: CASSLLWTSGANVLTF.

The rearrangement links TRBV18 to TRBJ1-1, with TRBD1 identical over 7 bases. The J segment lost 8 bases and the V segment lost 2 bases, leaving 5 bases of the junction unmatched. The CDR3 spans 13 residues. Per the germline V gene, CDR1 is KGHSH and CDR2 is LQKENI. The CDR3 loop is CASSPGQVGEAFF. The CDR3 nucleotides read TGTGCCAGCTCACCAGGACAGGTCGGAGAAGCTTTCTTT.

The CDR3 protein is CASSLSIHEQFF. The CDR3 DNA follows: TGTGCCAGCAGCTTAAGTATTCATGAGCAGTTCTTC. The chain joins TRBV7-2 to TRBJ2-1, with D uncertain. Germline-derived CDR1 and CDR2 are SGHTA and FQGNSA. This CDR3 region has 12 residues. Trimming removed 2 bases at V and 8 bases at J, with 7 bases between.

The CDR3 protein is CASSYSTFNEQYF. CDR3 bases: TGTGCCAGCAGTTACTCGACCTTTAACGAGCAGTACTTC. V usage is TRBV6-5 and J usage is TRBJ2-7, with unresolved D. The CDR3 runs 13 residues. The V gene's germline CDR1 is MNHEY and CDR2 SVGAGI. The V end was cut by 0 bases, the J end by 5 bases, with 8 bases between.

This rearrangement joins TRBV28 to TRBJ2-1; weak D call: TRBD2 (5 bases). The CDR3 loop spans 15 amino acids. V was cut by 6 bases and J by 9 bases, with 21 bases left in between. The germline V gene has CDR1 MDHEN and CDR2 SYDVKM. The CDR3 is CASSRSSTGMPEQFF. As DNA, the CDR3 is TGTGCCAGCAGCCGCTCCTCTACGGGAATGCCTGAGCAGTTCTTC.

This clonotype came up once. The V gene is TRBV3-1, the J gene TRBJ2-5; 8 bases map to TRBD2. Germline CDR1 LGHDT, CDR2 YNNKEL (reference sequence). This CDR3 contains 15 residues. The trim removed 2 bases at V and 1 base at J, leaving 3 bases unmatched. For the CDR3, the DNA is TGTGCCAGCAGCCAACGACGGGGGGGCCAAGAGACCCAGTACTTC. It codes for CASSQRRGGQETQYF.

This chain joins TRBV4-2 and TRBJ2-7; 13 nucleotides line up with TRBD2. CDR3 length: 19 residues. J gave up 1 base and V 0 bases, and 9 bases lay outside the gene matches. Germline V gene sequence: CDR1 LGHNA, CDR2 YNFKEQ. The CDR3 DNA is TGTGCCAGCAGCCAAGATCGACCGGGACTAGCGGGAAAGTCCTACGAGCAGTACTTC. Protein sequence: CASSQDRPGLAGKSYEQYF.

This chain links TRBV5-1 with TRBJ2-2; D perhaps matches TRBD1 (6 bases). The germline CDR1 and CDR2 sequences are SGHRS and YFSETQ. V lost 0 bases and J 0 bases, leaving 12 bases between the germline ends. The CDR3 sequence is 17 residues long. CDR3 DNA: TGCGCCAGCAGCTTGGGCCACAGGGATACGAACACCGGGGAGCTGTTTTTT. It is translated as CASSLGHRDTNTGELFF.

The chain joins TRBV30 to TRBJ2-1; 7 bases agree with TRBD2. The V gene end was trimmed by 3 bases and the J gene end by 8 bases; junction bases not matched to a gene: 10. This CDR3 has 14 amino acids. Per the germline V gene, CDR1 is GTSNPN and CDR2 is SVGIG (reference sequence). The CDR3 loop reads CAWSGTTSGDEQFF. In DNA, the CDR3 is TGTGCCTGGAGCGGGACTACGTCTGGGGATGAGCAGTTCTTC.

J is TRBJ2-1 and V is TRBV9, with 7 bases lining up with TRBD1. Losses at the gene ends were 2 bases for V and 7 bases for J; bases not matched to a gene: 9. Germline CDR1 is SGDLS and CDR2 is YYNGEE. The CDR3 consists of 15 residues. This CDR3 is CASSVDPGQTNEQFF. The CDR3 DNA reads as TGTGCCAGCAGCGTTGATCCGGGACAGACAAATGAGCAGTTCTTC. Together with reference TRBV9 and TRBJ2-1, the CDR3 gives the full variable domain: DSGVTQTPKHLITATGQRVTLRCSPRSGDLSVYWYQQSLDQGLQFLIQYYNGEERAKGNILERFSAQQFPDLHSELNLSSLELGDSALYFCASSVDPGQTNEQFFGPGTRLTVL.

This clonotype was seen once. The V and J genes are TRBV9 and TRBJ2-3; D remains ambiguous. V was trimmed by 1 base and J by 6 bases, leaving 12 bases between them. Looked up from germline, CDR1 is SGDLS and CDR2 is YYNGEE. This CDR3 has 14 amino acids. Here the CDR3 reads CASSVNDFGDTQYF. DNA of the CDR3: TGTGCCAGCAGCGTAAATGATTTCGGGGATACGCAGTATTTT.

The J gene is TRBJ2-7, the V gene TRBV7-9; unclear D gene. The CDR3 extends over 15 amino acids. Between the trimmed V and J ends, which lost 0 bases and 0 bases, there was a span of 9 bases. Germline V gene data show CDR1 as SEHNR and CDR2 as FQNEAQ (reference sequence). The CDR3 spells CASSLALGSSYEQYF. CDR3 nucleotide sequence: TGTGCCAGCAGCTTAGCCCTCGGCAGCTCCTACGAGCAGTACTTC.

The chain links TRBV20-1 to TRBJ1-5; 7 bases fit TRBD1. Germline CDR1 DFQATT, CDR2 SNEGSKA (reference sequence). V lost 3 bases, J lost 6 bases, and 11 bases stayed unmatched. This CDR3 contains 15 residues. CDR3 amino acids: CSAREGRGPFQPQHF. The CDR3 DNA is TGCAGTGCTAGGGAGGGTAGGGGGCCCTTTCAGCCCCAGCATTTT.

V and J are TRBV12-3 or TRBV12-4 and TRBJ2-2; D not resolved. The CDR3 has 14 amino acids. Trimming pared 2 bases from V and 6 bases from J, leaving 10 bases between. The CDR3 sequence is CASSLSLVAGELFF. As DNA, the CDR3 is TGTGCCAGCAGTTTATCCCTCGTTGCCGGGGAGCTGTTTTTT.

The J gene is TRBJ2-3, the V gene TRBV4-3; no clear D. Trimming shortened V by 0 bases and J by 7 bases, and 11 bases separated the two germline ends. The CDR3 loop spans 14 amino acids. Germline CDR1 and CDR2: LGHNA and YSLEER. CDR3 nucleotides: TGCGCCAGCAGCCAAGATCTGGCCCTCAATACGCAGTATTTT. Its protein is CASSQDLALNTQYF.

The chain joins TRBV28 to TRBJ2-2; D remains ambiguous. The CDR3 totals 17 residues. The V end lost 7 bases, the J end lost 6 bases, and 24 bases lay between the germline ends. CDR1 and CDR2 (germline): MDHEN, SYDVKM. In DNA form, the CDR3 reads TGTGCCAGCACCCCCCCGCTAGGGCAACGCTGGCCCGGGGAGCTGTTTTTT. It specifies CASTPPLGQRWPGELFF.

The chain has TRBV29-1 and TRBJ2-7; 9 nucleotides agree with TRBD1. This CDR3 has 15 residues. Unmatched junction bases numbered 10, after V lost 4 bases and J lost 3 bases. Germline CDR1 is SQVTM and CDR2 is ANQGSEA. In nucleotides, the CDR3 is TGCAGCGTTGTTTGGGGGACAGGGCCTTTCTACGAGCAGTACTTC. Encoded protein: CSVVWGTGPFYEQYF.

The rearrangement links TRBV30 to TRBJ2-5; 7 bases align to TRBD2. The germline CDR1 and CDR2 sequences are GTSNPN and SVGIG (reference sequence). The CDR3 contains 13 residues. V was pared by 5 bases and J by 11 bases, with 14 bases of the junction left unmatched. The DNA of the CDR3 is TGTGCCTGGGAGGGGCTAGCGGAGGGATTACAGTACTTC. Amino acid sequence: CAWEGLAEGLQYF.

This chain connects TRBV5-5 to TRBJ2-7; TRBD1 agrees at 7 bases. Germline lookup yields CDR1 SGHKS and CDR2 YYEKEE (reference sequence). The CDR3 has 17 residues. V lost 0 bases and J lost 1; bases outside the gene matches: 10. This chain's CDR3 is CASSLAPQGKISYEQYF. For the CDR3, the DNA is TGTGCCAGCAGCTTGGCGCCACAGGGGAAAATATCCTACGAGCAGTACTTC. Variable domain in full (rest from reference TRBV5-5 and TRBJ2-7): DAGVTQSPTHLIKTRGQQVTLRCSPISGHKSVSWYQQVLGQGPQFIFQYYEKEERGRGNFPDRFSARQFPNYSSELNVNALLLGDSALYLCASSLAPQGKISYEQYFGPGTRLTVT.

The V gene is TRBV19, the J gene TRBJ2-1; tentatively, D is TRBD1 or TRBD2 (5 bases each). This CDR3 has 13 amino acids. The germline V gene has CDR1 LNHDA and CDR2 SQIVND (reference sequence). V was cut by 9 bases and J by 9 bases, with 18 bases left in between. The CDR3 coding sequence is TGTGCCAGCACACCAAAAAGGGGACCTGAGCAGTTCTTC. Residues: CASTPKRGPEQFF.

The chain uses TRBV15 and TRBJ2-7; D is ambiguous. From germline, CDR1 is LNHNV and CDR2 YYDKDF (reference sequence). V was clipped by 0 bases and J by 3 bases, with 9 bases between them. The CDR3 spans 14 residues. CDR3 protein: CATSRDMGNYEQYF. The DNA for the CDR3 is TGTGCCACCAGCAGAGATATGGGTAACTACGAGCAGTACTTC.

The rearrangement uses TRBV24-1 and TRBJ2-7; 9 positions match TRBD1. The CDR3 sequence is 14 residues long. The V gene's germline CDR1 is KGHDR and CDR2 SFDVKD. J lost 3 bases, V lost 3 bases, and 2 bases had no gene match. The CDR3 region has the DNA TGTGCCACCAGTGATCCGGGACAGGGCTACGAGCAGTACTTC. It translates to CATSDPGQGYEQYF.

This chain uses TRBV11-1 with TRBJ2-7; TRBD1 aligns across 12 bases. Germline V gene data show CDR1 as SGHAT and CDR2 as FQDESV (reference sequence). The CDR3 totals 19 residues. Trimming cost V 3 bases and J 7 bases; bases outside gene matches: 19. The chain's CDR3 is CASSLDGLEPGQGAWEQYF. In nucleotides, the CDR3 is TGTGCCAGCAGCTTGGATGGATTAGAACCGGGACAGGGGGCTTGGGAGCAGTACTTC.

The V call is TRBV2, the J call TRBJ1-5; D ambiguous. CDR1 and CDR2 from the germline V gene are SNHLY and FYNNEI. V lost 6 bases and J lost 0, with 9 bases in between. This CDR3 is 14 amino acids long. The CDR3 coding sequence is TGTGCCAGCAGCTCCGTCTTTAGCAATCAGCCCCAGCATTTT. This gives the protein CASSSVFSNQPQHF.